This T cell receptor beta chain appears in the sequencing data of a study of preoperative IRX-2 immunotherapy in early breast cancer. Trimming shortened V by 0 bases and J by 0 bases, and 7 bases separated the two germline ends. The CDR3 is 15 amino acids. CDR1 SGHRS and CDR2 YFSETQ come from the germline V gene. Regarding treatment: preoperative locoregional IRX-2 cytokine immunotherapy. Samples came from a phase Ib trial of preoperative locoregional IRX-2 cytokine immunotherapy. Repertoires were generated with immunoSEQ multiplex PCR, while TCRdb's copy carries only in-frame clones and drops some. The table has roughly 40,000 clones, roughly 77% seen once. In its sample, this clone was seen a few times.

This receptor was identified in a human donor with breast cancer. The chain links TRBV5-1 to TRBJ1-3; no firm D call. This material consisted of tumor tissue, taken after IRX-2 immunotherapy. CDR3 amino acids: CASSLGDRSGNTIYF. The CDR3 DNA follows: TGCGCCAGCAGCTTGGGAGACCGCTCTGGAAACACCATATATTTT. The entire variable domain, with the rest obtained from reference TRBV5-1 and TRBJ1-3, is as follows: KAGVTQTPRYLIKTRGQQVTLSCSPISGHRSVSWYQQTPGQGLQFLFEYFSETQRNKGNFPGRFSGRQFSNSRSEMNVSTLELGDSALYLCASSLGDRSGNTIYFGEGSWLTVV.